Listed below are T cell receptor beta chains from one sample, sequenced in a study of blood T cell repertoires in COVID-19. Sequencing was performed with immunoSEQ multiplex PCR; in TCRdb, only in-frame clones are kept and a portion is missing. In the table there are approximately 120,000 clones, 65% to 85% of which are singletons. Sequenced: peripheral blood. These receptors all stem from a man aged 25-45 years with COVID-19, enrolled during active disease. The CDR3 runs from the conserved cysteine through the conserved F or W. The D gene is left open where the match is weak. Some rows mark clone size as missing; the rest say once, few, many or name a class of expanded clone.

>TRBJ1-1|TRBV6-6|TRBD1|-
CASSYLGRDRAAEAFF
TGTGCCAGCAGTTACTTAGGGAGGGACAGGGCCGCTGAAGCTTTCTTT
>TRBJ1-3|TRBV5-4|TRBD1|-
CASSANLRDREGNTIYF
TGTGCCAGCAGCGCGAATCTCCGGGACAGGGAGGGAAACACCATATATTTT
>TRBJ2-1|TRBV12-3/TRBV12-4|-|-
CASAIAAGRQFF
TGTGCCAGCGCCATAGCGGCGGGGAGGCAGTTCTTC
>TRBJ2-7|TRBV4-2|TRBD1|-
CASSQLGTGYEQYF
TGTGCCAGCAGCCAACTAGGGACAGGCTACGAGCAGTACTTC
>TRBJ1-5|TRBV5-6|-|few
CASSLAGRGNQPQHF
TGTGCCAGCAGCTTGGCTGGCAGGGGAAATCAGCCCCAGCATTTT
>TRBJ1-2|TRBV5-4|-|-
CASSPGSGGYGYTF
TGTGCCAGCAGTCCCGGATCCGGGGGCTATGGCTACACCTTC
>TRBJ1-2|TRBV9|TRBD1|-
CASSVVDEAWGPGTAGYTF
TGTGCCAGCAGCGTAGTGGACGAGGCATGGGGGCCCGGGACAGCTGGCTACACCTTC
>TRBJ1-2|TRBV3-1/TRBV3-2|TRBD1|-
CASSRSGTGVHGYTF
TGTGCCAGCTCTCGATCCGGGACAGGGGTTCATGGCTACACCTTC
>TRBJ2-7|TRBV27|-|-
CASSSGSLYEQYF
TGTGCCAGCAGTTCCGGGTCCCTTTACGAGCAGTACTTC
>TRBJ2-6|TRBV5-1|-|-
CASSLSQAVSGANVLTF
TGCGCCAGCAGCTTGTCACAGGCCGTCTCTGGGGCCAACGTCCTGACTTTC
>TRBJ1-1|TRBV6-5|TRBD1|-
CASSQGGNTEAFF
TGTGCCAGCAGCCAAGGGGGCAACACTGAAGCTTTCTTT
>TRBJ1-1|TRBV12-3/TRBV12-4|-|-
CASSGSYTEAFF
TGTGCCAGCAGCGGTTCTTATACTGAAGCTTTCTTT
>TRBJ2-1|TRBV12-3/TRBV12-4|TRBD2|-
CASSLSLSGSIVF
TGTGCCAGCAGCCTTTCCCTTAGCGGGAGCATTGTCTTC
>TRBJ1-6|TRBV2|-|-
CASSEGATYNSPLHF
TGTGCCAGCAGTGAGGGGGCCACCTATAATTCACCCCTCCACTTT
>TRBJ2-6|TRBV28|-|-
CASSTGAGANVLTF
TGTGCCAGCAGCACAGGCGCTGGGGCCAACGTCCTGACTTTC
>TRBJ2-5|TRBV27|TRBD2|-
CASSLLAGGQETQYF
TGTGCCAGCAGTCTACTAGCGGGGGGACAAGAGACCCAGTACTTC
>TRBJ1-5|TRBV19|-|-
CASSITGGGNQPQHF
TGTGCCAGTAGTATAACCGGGGGGGGCAATCAGCCCCAGCATTTT
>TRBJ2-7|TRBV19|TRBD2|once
CASSIGLAGLYEQYF
TGTGCCAGTAGTATAGGACTAGCGGGACTTTACGAGCAGTACTTC
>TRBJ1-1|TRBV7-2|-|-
CASSLAGRGAEAFF
TGTGCCAGCAGCTTAGCCGGACGGGGGGCTGAAGCTTTCTTT
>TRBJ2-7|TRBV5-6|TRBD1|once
CASSTGQGSPYEQYF
TGTGCCAGCAGCACGGGACAGGGGAGCCCCTACGAGCAGTACTTC